Each of the 20 T cell receptor beta chains below was sequenced from the same sample in a study of T cells after yellow fever vaccination. Using its own MiXCR run on the 5' RACE reads, TCRdb lists one record per CDR3 protein. The profile shows approximately 550,000 distinct CDR3 sequences, around 21% of them singletons. The source material was PBMCs, sampled 15 days after the yellow fever booster vaccination. The receptors were gathered from a man aged 25 to 40 who received the YFV17D yellow fever vaccine.

This clonotype has a handful of counts. This chain uses TRBV28 with TRBJ2-4; D is undetermined. There are 14 residues in the CDR3. The V gene lost 8 bases and the J gene lost 1 base, with 12 bases spanning the gap. Per germline, CDR1 MDHEN and CDR2 SYDVKM. CDR3 residues: CASLGGSAKNIQYF. The CDR3 bases are TGTGCCAGCCTTGGTGGGTCCGCCAAAAACATTCAGTACTTC.

The rearrangement links TRBV7-2 to TRBJ2-5; D may be TRBD1 (5 bases). V lost 5 bases and J lost 5, with 15 bases in between. The CDR3 extends over 14 amino acids. Germline V gene data show CDR1 as SGHTA and CDR2 as FQGNSA. Written as DNA, the CDR3 is TGTGCCAGCAGCCCAGACAGCGTAGGGGAGACCCAGTACTTC. It yields the protein CASSPDSVGETQYF.

This clonotype was observed once. CDR3 bases: TGTGCCAGCAGCTTTACTCAGAAAGAGACCCAGTACTTC. It encodes CASSFTQKETQYF. The V call is TRBV5-4, the J call TRBJ2-5; D not certain. The CDR3 spans 13 residues. CDR1 is SGHNT, CDR2 YYREEE, per germline (reference sequence). Trimming took off 2 bases at V and 3 bases at J, with 8 bases between the two ends.

This clonotype was picked up one time. The CDR3 DNA reads as TGTGCCAGCAGCCAAGAGGGAGCGGTCTTTAGGTCCAATGAGCAGTTCTTC. Its protein product is CASSQEGAVFRSNEQFF. This sequence joins TRBV3-1 and TRBJ2-1, with D maybe TRBD2 (5 bases). V lost 0 bases, J lost 6 bases, and 18 bases lay in between. CDR1 LGHDT and CDR2 YNNKEL come from the germline V gene (reference sequence). CDR3 length: 17 residues.

This clonotype has just a few counts. The chain links TRBV24-1 to TRBJ2-3; 10 bases fit TRBD2. Germline CDR1 and CDR2: KGHDR and SFDVKD. J lost 4 bases, V lost 9 bases, and 9 bases had no gene match. CDR3 length: 15 residues. CDR3: CATAQREGPADTQYF. In nucleotides, the CDR3 is TGTGCCACCGCTCAGCGGGAGGGCCCCGCAGATACGCAGTATTTT.

This chain uses TRBV2 with TRBJ2-5; 9 bases map to TRBD2. The junction had 5 bases not matched to a gene; V was cut back by 6 bases and J by 0 bases. From germline, CDR1 is SNHLY and CDR2 FYNNEI. The CDR3 has 15 amino acids. The CDR3 protein is CASSRLAAYQETQYF. Written as DNA, the CDR3 is TGTGCCAGCAGCCGACTAGCGGCGTACCAAGAGACCCAGTACTTC.

This rearrangement joins TRBV27 to TRBJ2-2; D may be TRBD1 (5 bases). The ends were cut back, 3 bases at V and 4 bases at J, with 18 bases in the middle. From germline, CDR1 is MNHEY and CDR2 SMNVEV (reference sequence). The length of the CDR3 is 17 residues. CDR3 in DNA: TGTGCCAGCAGTTTGTCAGAACAGGAATTCTCCACCGGGGAGCTGTTTTTT. Translation: CASSLSEQEFSTGELFF.

This clonotype was counted a few times. This chain uses TRBV12-3 or TRBV12-4 with TRBJ2-1, with a possible D match to TRBD1 (6 bases). Deletions cut 0 bases from V and 6 bases from J, with 15 bases between. The CDR3 consists of 16 residues. The chain's CDR3 is CASSLAASFRGNEQFF. In nucleotides, the CDR3 is TGTGCCAGCAGTTTAGCAGCCTCTTTCAGGGGCAATGAGCAGTTCTTC.

This clonotype appeared a few times. The V and J genes are TRBV6-5 and TRBJ1-6; possible D gene TRBD1, 6 bases. The CDR3 sequence is 16 residues long. The V gene lost 0 bases and the J gene lost 6 bases, with 12 bases spanning the gap. Germline V gene sequence: CDR1 MNHEY, CDR2 SVGAGI. The CDR3 DNA sequence: TGTGCCAGCAGTTACTCTCTAGGGGGTACTAATTCACCCCTCCACTTT. This codes for CASSYSLGGTNSPLHF.

In this sample, this clonotype turned up many times. The V gene is TRBV29-1, the J gene TRBJ2-3; 10 nucleotides match TRBD2. Unmatched junction bases numbered 11, after V lost 4 bases and J lost 1 base. The CDR3 is 17 residues long. Germline V gives CDR1 SQVTM, CDR2 ANQGSEA. The CDR3 sequence is CSVGGAPTSGGTDTQYF. The CDR3 DNA is TGCAGCGTTGGGGGAGCCCCTACTAGCGGGGGCACAGATACGCAGTATTTT.

The V and J genes are TRBV5-1 and TRBJ2-7; D is ambiguous. V was shortened by 1 base and J by 1 base, with 15 bases between the two germline ends. Germline assignment: CDR1 SGHRS and CDR2 YFSETQ. The CDR3 runs 16 residues. The CDR3 loop reads CASSLQSAQISYEQYF. The CDR3 DNA sequence: TGCGCCAGCAGCTTGCAGAGCGCCCAAATTTCCTACGAGCAGTACTTC.

This sequence joins TRBV20-1 and TRBJ2-5; 9 bases match TRBD2. The CDR3 totals 14 residues. V gave up 5 bases and J gave up 5 bases; unmatched junction bases: 9. CDR1 and CDR2 from the germline V gene are DFQATT and SNEGSKA (reference sequence). The CDR3 region has the DNA TGCAGTGCTGCTTTGGCGGGAGGGCGTGAGACCCAGTACTTC. This encodes CSAALAGGRETQYF.

The sample holds a few counts of this clonotype. The chain links TRBV6-2 or TRBV6-3 to TRBJ2-7; D is unclear. Germline-derived CDR1 and CDR2 are MNHEY and SVGEGT. The CDR3 length is 14 residues. Trimming took 7 bases from V and 0 from J, leaving 13 bases between them. In DNA, the CDR3 is TGTGCCAGCAAGGAGCCCAGGTCCTCCTACGAGCAGTACTTC. Amino acid sequence: CASKEPRSSYEQYF.

The sample holds a few counts of this clonotype. CDR3 region: CASSFVSGEGSEQFF. The CDR3 nucleotides are TGTGCCAGCAGCTTCGTAAGCGGAGAGGGGTCTGAGCAGTTCTTC. This sequence joins TRBV7-2 and TRBJ2-1; D is possibly TRBD1 or TRBD2 (5 bases each). The germline V and J ends were trimmed by 3 bases and 9 bases, with 18 bases remaining between them. Germline lookup yields CDR1 SGHTA and CDR2 FQGNSA. This CDR3 contains 15 residues.

The V call is TRBV6-5, the J call TRBJ2-1, with TRBD2 identical over 10 bases. The V and J ends lost 2 bases and 12 bases, in that order; junction bases with no gene match: 10. The CDR3 totals 15 residues. Germline V gene data show CDR1 as MNHEY and CDR2 as SVGAGI. CDR3 in amino acids: CASSYTSGTPGPQFF. CDR3 bases: TGTGCCAGCAGTTACACTAGCGGGACGCCGGGACCGCAGTTCTTC.

The chain links TRBV24-1 to TRBJ2-1; maybe TRBD1 (6 bases). Germline CDR1 is KGHDR and CDR2 is SFDVKD. The ends were cut back, 4 bases at V and 8 bases at J, with 17 bases in the middle. This CDR3 has 15 residues. CDR3 in amino acids: CATSDWGRSGDEQFF. Here the CDR3 DNA reads TGTGCCACCAGTGACTGGGGGCGAAGTGGCGATGAGCAGTTCTTC.

V is TRBV3-1 and J is TRBJ2-3, with TRBD2 identical over 8 bases. This CDR3 is built from 16 residues. Germline assignment: CDR1 LGHDT and CDR2 YNNKEL (reference sequence). V dropped 5 bases and J dropped 3; count of bases not matched to a gene: 10. CDR3 bases: TGTGCCAGCAGCGCGGCCCTTGGCGGGAGGACAGATACGCAGTATTTT. Protein sequence: CASSAALGGRTDTQYF.

This clonotype has more than one count but fewer than ten. This sequence joins TRBV3-1 and TRBJ2-2, with 8 bases fitting TRBD2. V was pared by 3 bases and J by 7 bases, with 7 bases of the junction left unmatched. This CDR3 has 15 amino acids. CDR1 and CDR2 (germline): LGHDT, YNNKEL (reference sequence). The chain's CDR3 is CASSHHGSGNGELFF. The DNA of the CDR3 is TGTGCCAGCAGCCATCACGGTAGCGGGAACGGGGAGCTGTTTTTT.

V gene TRBV5-6 combines with J gene TRBJ2-3; perhaps TRBD2 as D (6 bases). Between the trimmed V and J ends, which lost 0 bases and 4 bases, there was a span of 9 bases. Germline V lookup: CDR1 SGHDT, CDR2 YYEEEE. This CDR3 comprises 14 residues. The CDR3 nucleotides read TGTGCCAGCAGCTTGGCGGGGAGGTCAGATACGCAGTATTTT. Residues: CASSLAGRSDTQYF.

This clonotype was seen a few times. The chain is built from TRBV24-1 and TRBJ2-1, with TRBD2 identical over 11 bases. The CDR3 length is 15 residues. J was trimmed by 6 bases and V by 6 bases; bases with no gene match: 6. Per germline, CDR1 KGHDR and CDR2 SFDVKD. The CDR3 sequence is CATSPTSGSVNEQFF. The CDR3 DNA reads TGTGCCACCAGTCCCACTAGCGGGAGTGTCAATGAGCAGTTCTTC.